This T cell receptor (beta chain) was identified in a study of radiotherapy plus CTLA-4 blockade in lung cancer. Across the study: Among enrolled patients, about 18% responded and 25% to 35% achieved disease control.

Clones were read by immunoSEQ multiplex PCR, and TCRdb kept only the in-frame ones, dropping some. The table includes around 77,000 clones, roughly 69% detected once. This CDR3 has 15 amino acids. With V trimmed by 3 bases and J by 0 bases, 4 bases remained unmatched. Germline V gene data show CDR1 as SGHNT and CDR2 as YENEEA. This clone was counted only a few times. What it recognizes is unknown. Study-wide results and caveats: Early blood T cell clone dynamics reportedly forecast response best, with interferon-beta. After treatment with radiotherapy plus ipilimumab, TCR clones that came from the tumor expanded in blood.

The material sequenced was peripheral blood, taken from a patient treated with radiotherapy plus ipilimumab. The receptor was derived from a human donor with non-small cell lung cancer whose response to radiotherapy plus ipilimumab could not be evaluated. The V call is TRBV11-3, the J call TRBJ1-1, with 7 bases aligning to TRBD1. This CDR3 is CASSFYRGLNTEAFF. The CDR3 coding sequence is TGTGCCAGCAGCTTCTACAGGGGTTTGAACACTGAAGCTTTCTTT. Filled out from reference TRBV11-3 and TRBJ1-1, the complete variable domain reads EAGVVQSPRYKIIEKKQPVAFWCNPISGHNTLYWYLQNLGQGPELLIRYENEEAVDDSQLPKDRFSAERLKGVDSTLKIQPAELGDSAVYLCASSFYRGLNTEAFFGQGTRLTVV.